The 16 T cell receptor beta chains below were found in one sample sequenced in a study of T cell responses to AZD1222 COVID-19 vaccine. TCRdb's table, derived via immunoSEQ multiplex PCR, lists solely in-frame clones and lacks some. The table lists 120,000 or so clones, over 90% of them singletons. Here the sequenced sample was peripheral blood, taken 28 days after the second AZD1222 dose. Receptor source: an adult who received the AZD1222 COVID-19 vaccine.

The rearrangement links TRBV30 to TRBJ1-3; D may be TRBD1 (5 bases). Trimming removed 3 bases from V and 0 bases from J, with 9 bases in between. The CDR3 has 14 amino acids. Germline CDR1 and CDR2: GTSNPN and SVGIG (reference sequence). The CDR3 region has the DNA TGTGCCTGGAGGTGGGACTTCTCTGGAAACACCATATATTTT. Protein product: CAWRWDFSGNTIYF.

This chain links TRBV10-2 with TRBJ1-3; D is uncertain. With 4 bases removed from V and 5 bases from J, the gap between germline ends came to 6 bases. Germline V gene sequence: CDR1 WSHSY, CDR2 SAAADI. The CDR3 consists of 12 residues. The CDR3 here is CASSVVRNTIYF. The DNA of the CDR3 is TGCGCCAGCAGTGTAGTTAGAAACACCATATATTTT.

The CDR3 here is CASRRTNPEAFF. As DNA, the CDR3 is TGTGCCAGCAGACGGACGAATCCCGAAGCTTTCTTT. The chain joins TRBV7-9 to TRBJ1-1; D is unresolved. Between the trimmed V and J ends, which lost 6 bases and 8 bases, there was a span of 13 bases. CDR1 and CDR2 from the germline V gene are SEHNR and FQNEAQ (reference sequence). The CDR3 sequence is 12 residues long.

CDR3 coding DNA: TGTGCCAGCAGGGATGTTCACGAGCAGTACTTC. It translates to CASRDVHEQYF. V is TRBV12-3 or TRBV12-4 and J is TRBJ2-7; D is uncertain. Trimming took 6 bases from V and 5 from J, leaving 8 bases between them. This CDR3 region has 11 residues.

The chain has TRBV6-5 and TRBJ2-7; D ambiguous. Germline assignment: CDR1 MNHEY and CDR2 SVGAGI. The V and J ends lost 3 bases and 2 bases respectively, with 11 bases between them. This CDR3 has 14 amino acids. This CDR3 reads CASSYLGPTYEQYF. The CDR3 nucleotides are TGTGCCAGCAGTTATTTGGGCCCGACCTACGAGCAGTACTTC.

This clone was found once. The chain has TRBV28 and TRBJ1-6; D gene unclear. Germline V gene sequence: CDR1 MDHEN, CDR2 SYDVKM. This CDR3 spans 13 amino acids. The V end lost 6 bases, the J end lost 6 bases, and 9 bases lay between the germline ends. The CDR3 spells CASSQLVNSPLHF. CDR3 nucleotides: TGTGCCAGCAGCCAGTTGGTTAATTCACCCCTCCACTTT.

The chain links TRBV6-5 to TRBJ1-2, with 8 bases fitting TRBD1. After removal of 7 bases from V and 8 bases from J, the junction contained 9 bases not matched to a gene. The V gene's germline CDR1 is MNHEY and CDR2 SVGAGI. CDR3 length equals 13 residues. The CDR3 is CASTLQGAEGYTF. CDR3 nucleotides: TGTGCCAGCACCTTGCAGGGGGCGGAAGGCTACACCTTC.

This chain uses TRBV6-5 with TRBJ1-1; weak D call: TRBD1 (6 bases). The V end was cut by 5 bases, the J end by 5 bases, with 12 bases between. Looked up from germline, CDR1 is MNHEY and CDR2 is SVGAGI. The length of the CDR3 is 13 residues. CDR3 residues: CASSPKRGTEAFF. CDR3 bases: TGTGCCAGCAGTCCAAAGAGGGGGACTGAAGCTTTCTTT.

CDR3 sequence: CASSQAGGGETQYF. CDR3 DNA: TGTGCCAGCAGCCAAGCTGGGGGCGGAGAGACCCAGTACTTC. V is TRBV4-2 and J is TRBJ2-5; a weak D match, TRBD1 (6 bases). With 1 base removed from V and 4 bases from J, the gap between germline ends came to 10 bases. This CDR3 has 14 amino acids. The germline CDR1 and CDR2 sequences are LGHNA and YNFKEQ.

This rearrangement joins TRBV12-5 to TRBJ2-1; 11 positions match TRBD2. Germline CDR1 is LGHNT and CDR2 is FRNRAP. There are 16 residues in the CDR3. Trimming at V came to 1 base and at J to 2 bases, leaving 1 base not matched to a gene. Here the CDR3 reads CASGLETSGAYNEQFF. For the CDR3, the DNA is TGTGCTAGTGGTTTGGAGACTAGCGGGGCCTACAATGAGCAGTTCTTC.

The chain is built from TRBV6-1 and TRBJ1-2; D possibly corresponds to TRBD1 (5 bases). Germline lookup yields CDR1 MNHNS and CDR2 SASEGT. With 1 base removed from V and 5 bases from J, the gap between germline ends came to 17 bases. This CDR3 comprises 16 residues. CDR3 nucleotide sequence: TGTGCCAGCAGTGAAGTAGGGGCATTTGTGGGTTATGGCTACACCTTC. It encodes CASSEVGAFVGYGYTF.

J is TRBJ2-2 and V is TRBV6-5; the D is unclear. CDR1 is MNHEY, CDR2 SVGAGI, per germline. This CDR3 spans 10 amino acids. V was cut by 8 bases and J by 7 bases, with 5 bases left in between. The CDR3 loop is CASGVGELFF. The CDR3 DNA sequence: TGTGCCAGCGGGGTCGGGGAGCTGTTTTTT.

The rearrangement links TRBV2 to TRBJ2-3; 9 bases line up with TRBD2. The CDR3 contains 17 residues. The trim removed 1 base at V and 0 bases at J, leaving 5 bases unmatched. Germline V gene sequence: CDR1 SNHLY, CDR2 FYNNEI. CDR3 DNA sequence: TGTGCCAGCAGTGAAGAACTAGCGGGCCTTAGCACAGATACGCAGTATTTT. Amino acid sequence: CASSEELAGLSTDTQYF. Filled out from reference TRBV2 and TRBJ2-3, the complete variable domain reads EPEVTQTPSHQVTQMGQEVILRCVPISNHLYFYWYRQILGQKVEFLVSFYNNEISEKSEIFDDQFSVERPDGSNFTLKIRSTKLEDSAMYFCASSEELAGLSTDTQYFGPGTRLTVL.

Comments on this clone: Other DNA sequences in the sample encode the same CDR3. The rearrangement joins TRBV27 to TRBJ2-7, with TRBD1 matching over 8 bases. The CDR3 has 14 amino acids. The junction had 3 bases not matched to a gene; V was cut back by 3 bases and J by 2 bases. Germline V gene data show CDR1 as MNHEY and CDR2 as SMNVEV (reference sequence). CDR3 sequence: CASSFGQGTYEQYF. In DNA form, the CDR3 reads TGTGCCAGCAGTTTTGGACAGGGTACCTACGAGCAGTACTTC.

The rearrangement links TRBV19 to TRBJ1-1, with D perhaps matching TRBD1 (5 bases). Germline-derived CDR1 and CDR2 are LNHDA and SQIVND (reference sequence). The CDR3 spans 15 residues. With 5 bases removed from V and 1 base from J, the gap between germline ends came to 14 bases. This CDR3 is CASSFAGGWNTEAFF. The CDR3 DNA reads TGTGCCAGTAGTTTCGCGGGGGGTTGGAACACTGAAGCTTTCTTT.

This clone came up once. The chain uses TRBV20-1 and TRBJ2-7; no reliable D call. V shed 7 bases and J shed 3 bases, with 10 bases lying between them. Germline values: CDR1 DFQATT, CDR2 SNEGSKA (reference sequence). The CDR3 covers 11 residues. This CDR3 is CSVNRNYEQYF. The DNA for the CDR3 is TGCAGTGTGAACCGAAACTACGAGCAGTACTTC.